This passage covers 5 T cell receptor beta chains from one sample sequenced in a study of blood T cell repertoires in COVID-19. The assay was immunoSEQ multiplex PCR, and TCRdb's table has in-frame clones only and misses some. This table has about 280,000 clones, around 90% appearing once. Sequences were obtained from PBMCs or T cells enriched from blood (not recorded which). The receptor set was obtained from a woman in her late teens or twenties with acute COVID-19.

The genes are TRBV12-5 and TRBJ2-3; TRBD2 matches at 8 bases. J was trimmed by 4 bases and V by 0 bases; bases with no gene match: 15. CDR3 length: 19 residues. The germline V gene has CDR1 LGHNT and CDR2 FRNRAP. CDR3 sequence reads: CASGLVRDGTRVVADTQYF. The CDR3 nucleotides are TGTGCTAGTGGTTTGGTACGGGATGGGACTAGGGTTGTTGCAGATACGCAGTATTTT. Together with reference TRBV12-5 and TRBJ2-3, the CDR3 gives the full variable domain: DARVTQTPRHKVTEMGQEVTMRCQPILGHNTVFWYRQTMMQGLELLAYFRNRAPLDDSGMPKDRFSAEMPDATLATLKIQPSEPRDSAVYFCASGLVRDGTRVVADTQYFGPGTRLTVL.

The gene calls are TRBV11-2 and TRBJ2-5; weak D call: TRBD1 (6 bases). Germline CDR1 and CDR2: SGHAT and FQNNGV. This CDR3 has 16 amino acids. Trimming pared 5 bases from V and 0 bases from J, leaving 16 bases between. In nucleotides, the CDR3 is TGTGCCAGCAGCACGCACAGGGAGCAGGACCAAGAGACCCAGTACTTC. This sequence encodes CASSTHREQDQETQYF.

This chain uses TRBV4-1 with TRBJ1-5; D perhaps matches TRBD1 (5 bases). Trimming removed 0 bases at V and 5 bases at J, with 11 bases between. CDR3 length: 15 amino acids. CDR1 is MGHRA and CDR2 is YSYEKL in the germline V gene. The CDR3 coding sequence is TGCGCCAGCAGCCAAGATTCCGGGGGGTATCAGCCCCAGCATTTT. It codes for CASSQDSGGYQPQHF.

This clone showed up just once. The V gene is TRBV29-1, the J gene TRBJ2-2; D is perhaps TRBD2 (5 bases). This CDR3 is 13 amino acids long. Looked up from germline, CDR1 is SQVTM and CDR2 is ANQGSEA. Deletions cut 6 bases from V and 1 base from J, with 9 bases between. The CDR3 sequence is CSVGDRNTGELFF. CDR3 coding DNA: TGCAGCGTGGGAGACCGGAACACCGGGGAGCTGTTTTTT.

The chain has TRBV27 and TRBJ1-6, with TRBD1 as a possible D gene (6 bases). Trimming removed 3 bases at V and 6 bases at J, with 12 bases between. The CDR3 is 15 amino acids. CDR1 is MNHEY and CDR2 is SMNVEV in the germline V gene (reference sequence). The CDR3 coding sequence is TGTGCCAGCAGTTTCACAGGGTGGGCTAATTCACCCCTCCACTTT. The encoded protein is CASSFTGWANSPLHF.